This is a list of T cell receptor beta chains from one sample in a study of T cell responses to AZD1222 COVID-19 vaccine. Clones were read by immunoSEQ multiplex PCR, and TCRdb kept only the in-frame ones, dropping some. The profile shows 72,000 or so clones, roughly 87% of them singletons. The material sequenced was peripheral blood, taken on day 0 of AZD1222 vaccination. These TCRs come from an adult in good health. Each CDR3 is given with its conserved first and last residue. A D gene is named only where the DNA matches it firmly. The listing skips clone size in some rows; elsewhere it reads once, few, many or a size class.

abundance | d_gene | j_gene | v_gene | CDR3nt | CDR3aa
NA | TRBD1 | TRBJ1-6 | TRBV6-6 | TGTGCCAGCAGTTCCACGGACAGGGGGCGCCTTCCCCTCCACTTT | CASSSTDRGRLPLHF
NA | NA | TRBJ1-3 | TRBV5-1 | TGCGCCAGCAGCTTGGATGGGGCCGGAAACACCATATATTTT | CASSLDGAGNTIYF
few | NA | TRBJ1-1 | TRBV11-3 | TGTGCCAGCAGCCCACCCCGCGAACTGCTCAACACTGAAGCTTTCTTT | CASSPPRELLNTEAFF
NA | TRBD2 | TRBJ2-2 | TRBV2 | TGTGCCAGCAGTGAAGGGACTAGCGATGCCGGGGAGCTGTTTTTT | CASSEGTSDAGELFF
NA | NA | TRBJ2-4 | TRBV27 | TGTGCCAGCAGTTCTACCATAGCCAAAAACATTCAGTACTTC | CASSSTIAKNIQYF
NA | NA | TRBJ2-2 | TRBV19 | TGTGCCAGTCGGACTTGGGGGAGGCGGGAAAAAAACACCGGGGAGCTGTTTTTT | CASRTWGRREKNTGELFF
NA | NA | TRBJ2-7 | TRBV18 | TGTGCCAGCTCATCTTCCTACGAGCAGTACTTC | CASSSSYEQYF
NA | NA | TRBJ2-3 | TRBV2 | TGTGCCACCTCCGAAAGTCCTTATAGCACAGATACGCAGTATTTT | CATSESPYSTDTQYF
NA | NA | TRBJ1-3 | TRBV29-1 | TGCAGCGTTGTGGGCGCTGGAAACACCATATATTTT | CSVVGAGNTIYF
NA | TRBD1 | TRBJ1-2 | TRBV3-1/TRBV3-2 | TGTGCCAGCAGCCCGAGGACAGGGAGTGGCTACACCTTC | CASSPRTGSGYTF
NA | NA | TRBJ2-7 | TRBV18 | TGTGCCAGCTCAACTACTAGTCCGGGATCCGGTGGCGACGAGCAGTACTTC | CASSTTSPGSGGDEQYF
NA | TRBD1 | TRBJ1-1 | TRBV6-5 | TGTGCCAGCAGCCTAGAGGGACAGGGGACTGAAGCTTTCTTT | CASSLEGQGTEAFF
NA | TRBD1 | TRBJ2-7 | TRBV5-1 | TGCGCCAGCAGCTTGGCCATTGACAGGGGGCTCGAGCAGTACTTC | CASSLAIDRGLEQYF
NA | NA | TRBJ1-6 | TRBV27 | TGTGCCAGCAGAACCGGGACCAGGGATTCACCCCTCCACTTT | CASRTGTRDSPLHF
NA | NA | TRBJ1-1 | TRBV29-1 | TGCAGCGTTCTGGGCAGGACGAACACTGAAGCTTTCTTT | CSVLGRTNTEAFF
NA | TRBD1 | TRBJ2-1 | TRBV19 | TGTGCCAGTAGTCCCGGGACAGGGGTCATCAATGAGCAGTTCTTC | CASSPGTGVINEQFF
NA | NA | TRBJ1-5 | TRBV4-3 | TGCGCCAGCAGCCAAGATAGGCAGGTGCATCAGCCCCAGCATTTT | CASSQDRQVHQPQHF
NA | NA | TRBJ1-4 | TRBV7-8 | TGTGCCAGCAGCTTCCAGGGAACTAATGAAAAACTGTTTTTT | CASSFQGTNEKLFF
NA | TRBD2 | TRBJ2-7 | TRBV5-5 | TGTGCCAGCAGCTTTCGGACTAGCGGGCTCCCCTACGAGCAGTACTTC | CASSFRTSGLPYEQYF